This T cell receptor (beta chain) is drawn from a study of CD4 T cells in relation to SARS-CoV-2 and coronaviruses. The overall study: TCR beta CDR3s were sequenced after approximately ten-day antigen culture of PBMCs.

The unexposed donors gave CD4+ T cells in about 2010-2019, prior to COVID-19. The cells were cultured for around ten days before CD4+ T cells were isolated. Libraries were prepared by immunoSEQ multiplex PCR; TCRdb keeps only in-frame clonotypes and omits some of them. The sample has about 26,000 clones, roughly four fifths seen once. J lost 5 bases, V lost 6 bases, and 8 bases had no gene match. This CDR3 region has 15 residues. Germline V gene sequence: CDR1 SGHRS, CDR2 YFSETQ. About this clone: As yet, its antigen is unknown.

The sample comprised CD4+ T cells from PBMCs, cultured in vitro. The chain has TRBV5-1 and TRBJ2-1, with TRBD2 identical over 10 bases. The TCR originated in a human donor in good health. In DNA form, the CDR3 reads TGCGCCAGCACCCAGGGGGGGACTAGCGACAATGAGCAGTTCTTC. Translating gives CASTQGGTSDNEQFF.